The rows below give T cell receptor beta chains drawn from one sample of a study of early T cells in non-severe SARS-CoV-2 infection. TCRdb reanalysed the 5' RACE reads using MiXCR and keeps one entry per CDR3 protein. The sample has tens of thousands of distinct CDR3 sequences, 12% seen once. Sequences were obtained from whole blood. Receptors were obtained from an adult who was a healthcare worker with PCR-confirmed SARS-CoV-2 infection or an uninfected control (not recorded which). Both conserved end residues are part of each CDR3. Fields, in order: J gene, D gene, V gene, CDR3 length, clone size, CDR3 protein, CDR3 DNA. A D gene is named only where the DNA matches it firmly. A row's size may be missing; if present it is once, few, many or a size class.

TRBJ1-5 | TRBD1 | TRBV3-1 | 14 | few | CASSRQGDNQPQHF | TGTGCCAGCAGCCGACAGGGGGATAATCAGCCCCAGCATTTT
TRBJ1-5 | TRBD1 | TRBV19 | 18 | few | CASSIIRPGQGTHQPQHF | TGTGCCAGTAGTATTATTAGACCGGGACAGGGGACTCATCAGCCCCAGCATTTT
TRBJ1-5 | . | TRBV6-1 | 15 | few | CASSDNRLSNQPQHF | TGTGCCAGCAGTGATAACAGACTTAGCAATCAGCCCCAGCATTTT
TRBJ2-1 | TRBD2 | TRBV5-4 | 16 | . | CASSLPLAGGRNEQFF | TGTGCCAGCAGCTTGCCCCTAGCGGGAGGACGCAATGAGCAGTTCTTC
TRBJ2-1 | TRBD2 | TRBV20-1 | 22 | many | CSARDLPISGRPYSSSYNEQFF | TGCAGTGCTAGAGATCTCCCCATTAGCGGGAGGCCCTATTCTAGCTCCTACAATGAGCAGTTCTTC
TRBJ2-3 | . | TRBV7-2 | 14 | few | CASSLVALGHTQYF | TGTGCCAGCAGCTTAGTGGCGCTGGGCCATACGCAGTATTTT
TRBJ2-7 | TRBD2 | TRBV13 | 15 | . | CASSFPRGGSYEQYF | TGTGCCAGCAGCTTCCCACGGGGGGGATCCTACGAGCAGTACTTC
TRBJ2-4 | . | TRBV2 | 11 | many | CASSPSGIQYF | TGTGCCAGCAGCCCAAGTGGCATTCAGTACTTC
TRBJ2-1 | . | TRBV5-5 | 10 | . | CASSHGEQFF | TGTGCCAGCAGCCATGGAGAGCAGTTCTTC
TRBJ1-1 | . | TRBV12-3/TRBV12-4 | 15 | . | CASRQDSLVGTEAFF | TGTGCCAGCAGGCAAGACAGTCTAGTGGGCACTGAAGCTTTCTTT
TRBJ2-1 | TRBD2 | TRBV27 | 15 | many | CASSWSGGASNEQFF | TGTGCCAGCAGTTGGAGCGGGGGGGCAAGCAATGAGCAGTTCTTC
TRBJ1-2 | . | TRBV6-6 | 14 | few | CASSYGDRNYGYTF | TGTGCCAGCAGTTACGGAGACAGGAACTATGGCTACACCTTC
TRBJ1-1 | . | TRBV5-1 | 16 | many | CASSLHTLGMNTEAFF | TGCGCCAGCAGCTTACATACCTTAGGCATGAACACTGAAGCTTTCTTT
TRBJ1-6 | TRBD1 | TRBV18 | 14 | few | CASSRDRENSPLHF | TGTGCCAGCTCCCGGGACAGGGAAAATTCACCCCTCCACTTT
TRBJ2-7 | TRBD1 | TRBV11-2 | 15 | . | CASSGGRGQAYEQYF | TGTGCCAGCAGCGGGGGCCGGGGACAGGCCTACGAGCAGTACTTC
TRBJ1-2 | . | TRBV20-1 | 13 | many | CSARSGKGYGYTF | TGCAGTGCTCGGTCAGGAAAGGGGTATGGCTACACCTTC
TRBJ2-4 | . | TRBV28 | 13 | few | CASNSQGENIQYF | TGTGCCAGCAACTCACAGGGAGAAAACATTCAGTACTTC
TRBJ2-1 | TRBD2 | TRBV29-1 | 14 | few | CSVVWREGYNEQFF | TGCAGCGTCGTATGGCGGGAGGGTTACAATGAGCAGTTCTTC
TRBJ2-4 | TRBD1 | TRBV6-5 | 14 | once | CASRSGTASSIQYF | TGTGCCAGCAGGTCCGGGACAGCCTCTAGCATTCAGTACTTC
TRBJ1-3 | . | TRBV6-1 | 11 | many | CASSDGPARYF | TGTGCCAGCAGTGATGGCCCAGCCAGATATTTT
TRBJ2-7 | . | TRBV3-1 | 11 | many | CASSQSYEQYF | TGTGCCAGCAGCCAATCCTACGAGCAGTACTTC
TRBJ2-3 | . | TRBV20-1 | 11 | . | CSANFGDTQYF | TGCAGTGCCAACTTCGGGGATACGCAGTATTTT
TRBJ1-3 | . | TRBV11-2 | 14 | . | CASSLPGAGNTIYF | TGTGCCAGCAGCTTACCAGGGGCGGGAAACACCATATATTTT
TRBJ2-1 | TRBD2 | TRBV6-2/TRBV6-3 | 14 | many | CASSPERGGNEQFF | TGTGCCAGCAGTCCAGAGCGGGGGGGCAATGAGCAGTTCTTC
TRBJ2-1 | TRBD2 | TRBV12-3/TRBV12-4 | 15 | many | CASSPGLGGGNEQFF | TGTGCCAGCAGTCCGGGACTAGGTGGTGGGAATGAGCAGTTCTTC
TRBJ2-7 | . | TRBV4-1 | 14 | few | CASSQALSLGKQYF | TGCGCCAGCAGCCAAGCACTCAGCCTAGGCAAGCAGTACTTC
TRBJ2-6 | . | TRBV7-9 | 15 | . | CASSLSARGTNVLTF | TGTGCCAGCAGCTTATCGGCCCGGGGGACCAACGTCCTGACTTTC
TRBJ2-1 | TRBD2 | TRBV12-3/TRBV12-4 | 17 | many | CASSLRGTGGSGNEQFF | TGTGCCAGCAGTTTGAGGGGAACGGGAGGGTCGGGAAATGAGCAGTTCTTC
TRBJ2-6 | . | TRBV28 | 16 | . | CASSFEGHSGANVLTF | TGTGCCAGCAGTTTTGAGGGGCACTCTGGGGCCAACGTCCTGACTTTC
TRBJ2-6 | . | TRBV12-3/TRBV12-4 | 15 | . | CASSYPLSGANVLTF | TGTGCCAGCAGTTACCCCCTCTCTGGGGCCAACGTCCTGACTTTC
TRBJ2-7 | . | TRBV7-9 | 14 | few | CASSVGTRTYEQYF | TGTGCCAGCAGCGTGGGGACGCGGACCTACGAGCAGTACTTC
TRBJ2-3 | . | TRBV11-3 | 13 | . | CASSLTSWDTQYF | TGTGCCAGCAGCCTAACTAGCTGGGATACGCAGTATTTT
TRBJ1-5 | TRBD1 | TRBV12-3/TRBV12-4 | 14 | few | CASSSGQVGGPQHF | TGTGCCAGCAGCTCCGGACAGGTCGGCGGGCCCCAGCATTTT
TRBJ2-7 | TRBD2 | TRBV10-3 | 12 | . | CAIGGVSYEQYF | TGTGCCATCGGGGGGGTATCCTACGAGCAGTACTTC
TRBJ2-3 | . | TRBV29-1 | 11 | few | CSGQGMDTQYF | TGCAGCGGGCAGGGCATGGATACGCAGTATTTT
TRBJ2-7 | TRBD1 | TRBV29-1 | 13 | many | CSVLGQGTYEQYF | TGCAGCGTTTTGGGACAGGGTACCTACGAGCAGTACTTC
TRBJ2-1 | . | TRBV7-2 | 14 | few | CASSSQITSNEQFF | TGTGCCAGCAGCTCTCAGATAACTAGCAATGAGCAGTTCTTC
TRBJ2-1 | . | TRBV29-1 | 15 | . | CSVRKRKLESNEQFF | TGCAGCGTCCGGAAACGAAAATTGGAGTCCAATGAGCAGTTCTTC
TRBJ1-2 | . | TRBV12-3/TRBV12-4 | 14 | few | CASSFGVLDYGYTF | TGTGCCAGCAGTTTCGGTGTACTCGACTATGGCTACACCTTC
TRBJ1-2 | TRBD1 | TRBV27 | 14 | many | CASSFYAGTDGYTF | TGTGCCAGCAGTTTTTACGCCGGGACAGATGGCTACACCTTC
TRBJ2-7 | . | TRBV18 | 15 | . | CASSPGGGYSYEQYF | TGTGCCAGCTCACCAGGTGGGGGCTATTCCTACGAGCAGTACTTC
TRBJ2-7 | TRBD2 | TRBV9 | 15 | few | CASSPGTSGIYEQYF | TGTGCCAGCAGCCCCGGGACTAGCGGGATTTACGAGCAGTACTTC
TRBJ2-5 | TRBD2 | TRBV20-1 | 13 | . | CSARLAGKETQYF | TGCAGTGCCAGACTAGCGGGGAAAGAGACCCAGTACTTC
TRBJ2-2 | TRBD1 | TRBV5-1 | 15 | many | CASGRQGANTGELFF | TGCGCCAGCGGCCGTCAGGGGGCGAACACCGGGGAGCTGTTTTTT
TRBJ2-5 | . | TRBV14 | 14 | few | CASSPGRNRETQYF | TGTGCCAGCAGTCCGGGACGGAATCGAGAGACCCAGTACTTC
TRBJ2-3 | TRBD2 | TRBV10-2 | 14 | few | CASSETQRGIGQYF | TGCGCCAGCAGTGAGACCCAGCGGGGGATCGGGCAGTATTTT
TRBJ2-1 | TRBD2 | TRBV5-1 | 19 | . | CASTLGLAGSEFSYNEQFF | TGCGCCAGCACCCTGGGGTTAGCGGGATCTGAGTTCTCCTACAATGAGCAGTTCTTC
TRBJ2-5 | . | TRBV24-1 | 15 | . | CATSEPGRIQETQYF | TGTGCCACCAGTGAGCCGGGACGTATCCAAGAGACCCAGTACTTC
TRBJ2-7 | TRBD1 | TRBV7-2 | 13 | many | CASSLSRQGVRYF | TGTGCCAGCAGCTTAAGCCGGCAGGGGGTTCGGTACTTC
TRBJ2-1 | TRBD2 | TRBV4-1 | 14 | . | CASSSGLAKNEQFF | TGCGCCAGCAGCTCCGGACTAGCTAAGAATGAGCAGTTCTTC
TRBJ2-3 | TRBD2 | TRBV6-6 | 14 | . | CASSRGTSFDTQYF | TGTGCCAGCAGTAGGGGGACTAGTTTCGATACGCAGTATTTT
TRBJ1-4 | . | TRBV7-9 | 18 | few | CASTPPRPMGLTNEKLFF | TGTGCCAGCACCCCTCCTCGACCTATGGGGCTAACTAATGAAAAACTGTTTTTT
TRBJ2-7 | . | TRBV6-5 | 13 | many | CASRETVGYEQYF | TGTGCCAGCAGAGAAACAGTGGGCTACGAGCAGTACTTC
TRBJ2-3 | . | TRBV5-1 | 13 | many | CASSTGSTDTQYF | TGCGCCAGCAGCACCGGTAGCACAGATACGCAGTATTTT
TRBJ1-3 | . | TRBV5-1 | 15 | many | CASSLDGASGNTIYF | TGCGCCAGCAGCTTGGACGGGGCCTCTGGAAACACCATATATTTT
TRBJ2-1 | TRBD2 | TRBV11-2 | 17 | many | CASSLVRGRLAGNEQFF | TGTGCCAGCAGCTTAGTGCGAGGTCGGCTAGCGGGCAATGAGCAGTTCTTC
TRBJ2-5 | TRBD2 | TRBV3-1 | 16 | many | CASSPTLGLAGETQYF | TGTGCCAGCAGCCCAACTTTGGGGCTAGCGGGAGAGACCCAGTACTTC
TRBJ1-4 | . | TRBV18 | 18 | few | CASSQSKGKSATNEKLFF | TGTGCCAGCTCACAGAGTAAGGGGAAGTCTGCAACTAATGAAAAACTGTTTTTT
TRBJ2-3 | TRBD2 | TRBV7-9 | 19 | many | CASSLSELAGVGGADTQYF | TGTGCCAGCAGCTTATCAGAGTTGGCGGGAGTAGGAGGGGCAGATACGCAGTATTTT
TRBJ2-3 | TRBD2 | TRBV10-3 | 16 | few | CAILRRTSGRSDTQYF | TGTGCCATCTTGAGACGGACTAGCGGGAGGTCAGATACGCAGTATTTT